The rows below give T cell receptor beta chains drawn from one sample of a study of blood T cells in healthy people across ages. Using its own MiXCR run on the 5' RACE reads, TCRdb lists one record per CDR3 protein. In the table there are fewer than 1.5 million distinct CDR3 sequences, about 40% of which are singletons. Sequences were obtained from blood. The source of these receptors is a woman under 30 in good health. Each CDR3 is given with its conserved first and last residue. D genes are given only for firm matches. Expanded clones get a size class; other rows say once, few or many, or leave the size out.

j_call: TRBJ2-3
v_call: TRBV3-1
clone_size: -
d_call: -
cdr3_aa: CASARRGGRGSTDTQYF
cdr3_nt: TGTGCCAGCGCCCGACGAGGGGGGCGGGGGAGCACAGATACGCAGTATTTT

j_call: TRBJ1-1
v_call: TRBV7-8
clone_size: -
d_call: -
cdr3_aa: CASSPLGTNTEAFF
cdr3_nt: TGTGCCAGCAGCCCGCTGGGAACCAACACTGAAGCTTTCTTT

j_call: TRBJ1-1
v_call: TRBV28
clone_size: -
d_call: -
cdr3_aa: CASSLSPGQGHTEAFF
cdr3_nt: TGTGCCAGCAGTTTATCTCCAGGGCAGGGGCACACTGAAGCTTTCTTT

j_call: TRBJ2-3
v_call: TRBV7-3
clone_size: -
d_call: -
cdr3_aa: CASSLTSAEADTQYF
cdr3_nt: TGTGCCAGCAGCTTAACCTCGGCGGAAGCAGATACGCAGTATTTT

j_call: TRBJ2-4
v_call: TRBV12-3/TRBV12-4
clone_size: -
d_call: TRBD1
cdr3_aa: CASSSRTGENIQYF
cdr3_nt: TGTGCCAGCAGTTCAAGGACAGGGGAAAACATTCAGTACTTC

j_call: TRBJ1-2
v_call: TRBV7-3
clone_size: -
d_call: -
cdr3_aa: CASSLFRDVDSRNYGYTF
cdr3_nt: TGTGCCAGCAGCTTGTTCCGGGACGTAGATTCCAGGAACTATGGCTACACCTTC

j_call: TRBJ1-2
v_call: TRBV20-1
clone_size: -
d_call: TRBD1
cdr3_aa: CSARILPGQGEFRYRYTF
cdr3_nt: TGCAGTGCTAGAATACTGCCGGGACAGGGGGAGTTCAGGTATCGCTACACCTTC

j_call: TRBJ2-1
v_call: TRBV27
clone_size: -
d_call: -
cdr3_aa: CASSLSPGREQFF
cdr3_nt: TGTGCCAGCAGTTTATCCCCGGGAAGGGAGCAGTTCTTC

j_call: TRBJ2-1
v_call: TRBV4-1
clone_size: many
d_call: -
cdr3_aa: CASSPQWRGNSYNEQFF
cdr3_nt: TGCGCCAGCAGCCCCCAGTGGAGGGGGAATTCCTACAATGAGCAGTTCTTC

j_call: TRBJ2-1
v_call: TRBV2
clone_size: -
d_call: -
cdr3_aa: CASISPERGYEQFF
cdr3_nt: TGTGCCAGCATTTCCCCGGAGAGGGGATACGAGCAGTTCTTC

j_call: TRBJ1-6
v_call: TRBV5-1
clone_size: -
d_call: -
cdr3_aa: CASSLTQGTYNSPLHF
cdr3_nt: TGCGCCAGCAGCCTAACTCAGGGTACCTATAATTCACCCCTCCACTTT

j_call: TRBJ1-2
v_call: TRBV7-8
clone_size: many
d_call: TRBD1
cdr3_aa: CASSSGTGTYGYTF
cdr3_nt: TGTGCCAGCAGTTCCGGGACAGGGACCTATGGCTACACCTTC

j_call: TRBJ2-1
v_call: TRBV11-2
clone_size: few
d_call: TRBD1
cdr3_aa: CASSPIGTGYWDEQFF
cdr3_nt: TGTGCCAGCAGCCCGATCGGGACAGGGTATTGGGATGAGCAGTTCTTC

j_call: TRBJ2-1
v_call: TRBV4-1
clone_size: once
d_call: -
cdr3_aa: CASSQDWGPDYNEQFF
cdr3_nt: TGCGCCAGCAGCCAAGATTGGGGGCCCGATTACAATGAGCAGTTCTTC

j_call: TRBJ2-7
v_call: TRBV11-1
clone_size: once
d_call: TRBD1
cdr3_aa: CASSAKVPGQDRSSYEQYF
cdr3_nt: TGTGCCAGCAGCGCAAAAGTCCCGGGACAGGATCGAAGTTCCTACGAGCAGTACTTC

j_call: TRBJ2-5
v_call: TRBV20-1
clone_size: -
d_call: TRBD2
cdr3_aa: CSAGDAELAGSYNEQYF
cdr3_nt: TGCAGTGCTGGGGACGCCGAGCTAGCGGGATCCTACAATGAGCAGTACTTC

j_call: TRBJ1-2
v_call: TRBV25-1
clone_size: few
d_call: -
cdr3_aa: CASSESGTGSYGYTF
cdr3_nt: TGTGCCAGCAGTGAATCAGGAACAGGGAGCTATGGCTACACCTTC

j_call: TRBJ2-3
v_call: TRBV6-5
clone_size: -
d_call: TRBD2
cdr3_aa: CASSYSPGGVSGKGDTQYF
cdr3_nt: TGTGCCAGCAGTTACTCGCCCGGGGGGGTTAGCGGGAAGGGAGATACGCAGTATTTT

j_call: TRBJ2-7
v_call: TRBV27
clone_size: many
d_call: TRBD1
cdr3_aa: CASSLRDRGPYEQYF
cdr3_nt: TGTGCCAGCAGCTTACGGGACAGGGGACCCTACGAGCAGTACTTC

j_call: TRBJ1-2
v_call: TRBV20-1
clone_size: -
d_call: -
cdr3_aa: CSARDGTVYGYTF
cdr3_nt: TGCAGTGCTAGAGATGGAACAGTCTATGGCTACACCTTC

j_call: TRBJ2-7
v_call: TRBV5-1
clone_size: -
d_call: TRBD2
cdr3_aa: CASRPGLADYNEQYF
cdr3_nt: TGCGCCAGCAGGCCGGGACTAGCGGATTACAATGAGCAGTACTTC

j_call: TRBJ2-6
v_call: TRBV4-1
clone_size: few
d_call: -
cdr3_aa: CASSQDPRHSGANVLTF
cdr3_nt: TGCGCCAGCAGCCAAGATCCCCGGCACTCTGGGGCCAACGTCCTGACTTTC

j_call: TRBJ2-5
v_call: TRBV7-9
clone_size: few
d_call: TRBD2
cdr3_aa: CASPGTRDEQYF
cdr3_nt: TGTGCCAGTCCCGGGACTAGGGATGAGCAGTACTTC

j_call: TRBJ2-7
v_call: TRBV4-1
clone_size: -
d_call: TRBD1
cdr3_aa: CASSQDRGMSYEQYF
cdr3_nt: TGCGCCAGCAGCCAAGACAGGGGGATGTCTTACGAGCAGTACTTC

j_call: TRBJ1-1
v_call: TRBV18
clone_size: once
d_call: -
cdr3_aa: CASSPPVGRSNTEAFF
cdr3_nt: TGTGCCAGCTCACCACCGGTAGGGCGTTCGAACACTGAAGCTTTCTTT

j_call: TRBJ2-3
v_call: TRBV7-2
clone_size: -
d_call: TRBD2
cdr3_aa: CASSISGAPYTDTQYF
cdr3_nt: TGTGCCAGCAGCATTAGCGGGGCCCCATACACAGATACGCAGTATTTT

j_call: TRBJ2-7
v_call: TRBV4-1
clone_size: -
d_call: TRBD1
cdr3_aa: CASSHQGDYYEQYF
cdr3_nt: TGCGCCAGCAGCCACCAGGGGGATTACTACGAGCAGTACTTC

j_call: TRBJ2-3
v_call: TRBV12-3/TRBV12-4
clone_size: -
d_call: -
cdr3_aa: CASRMKAGLGTDTEYF
cdr3_nt: TGTGCCAGTAGGATGAAAGCAGGACTCGGCACAGATACGGAGTATTTT

j_call: TRBJ1-2
v_call: TRBV29-1
clone_size: -
d_call: -
cdr3_aa: CSVETGSGYTF
cdr3_nt: TGCAGCGTTGAGACCGGATCGGGCTACACCTTC

j_call: TRBJ1-1
v_call: TRBV4-2
clone_size: few
d_call: TRBD1
cdr3_aa: CASSQDMQGVSGTEAFF
cdr3_nt: TGTGCCAGCAGCCAAGATATGCAGGGGGTTTCGGGCACTGAAGCTTTCTTT

j_call: TRBJ2-7
v_call: TRBV9
clone_size: -
d_call: TRBD2
cdr3_aa: CASSSGGAGYSEQYF
cdr3_nt: TGTGCCAGCAGCTCCGGGGGGGCGGGGTACAGTGAGCAGTACTTC

j_call: TRBJ1-2
v_call: TRBV28
clone_size: -
d_call: -
cdr3_aa: CASSFSEAGEFQGYTF
cdr3_nt: TGTGCCAGCAGTTTCTCGGAGGCAGGGGAATTTCAGGGCTACACCTTC

j_call: TRBJ2-7
v_call: TRBV7-9
clone_size: -
d_call: -
cdr3_aa: CASSLLDSEQYF
cdr3_nt: TGTGCCAGCAGCTTACTGGACAGTGAGCAGTACTTC

j_call: TRBJ2-7
v_call: TRBV9
clone_size: -
d_call: -
cdr3_aa: CASSVDSGVLAYEQYF
cdr3_nt: TGTGCCAGCAGCGTAGATTCGGGGGTCCTTGCCTACGAGCAGTACTTC

j_call: TRBJ1-2
v_call: TRBV6-1
clone_size: -
d_call: -
cdr3_aa: CASSEDTRYGYTF
cdr3_nt: TGTGCCAGCAGTGAAGACACCCGCTATGGCTACACCTTC